These 2 T cell receptor beta chains came from one sample sequenced in a study of cytotoxic CD8 clonotypes in ibrutinib-treated CLL. TCRdb's copy holds only in-frame clones and misses some; the assay was immunoSEQ multiplex PCR. The sample lists about 180,000 clones, 70% to 85% seen once, with around 4.5% in the top ten. Sequencing used PBMCs, obtained after 24 months of ibrutinib treatment. These TCRs come from a human donor with chronic lymphocytic leukemia.

V is TRBV28 and J is TRBJ2-3; 10 positions match TRBD2. V was clipped by 5 bases and J by 2 bases; unmatched bases: 7. Per the germline V gene, CDR1 is MDHEN and CDR2 is SYDVKM. CDR3 size: 16 residues. The CDR3 DNA follows: TGTGCCAGCAGTCCTCATCTAGCGGGAGCCACAGATACGCAGTATTTT. The encoded protein is CASSPHLAGATDTQYF.

In its sample, this clone was seen once. The genes are TRBV19 and TRBJ1-5; possibly TRBD1 for D (5 bases). CDR3 length: 15 amino acids. CDR1 and CDR2 (germline): LNHDA, SQIVND (reference sequence). The V end lost 2 bases, the J end lost 2 bases, and 10 bases lay between the germline ends. CDR3 DNA: TGTGCCAGTAGTATACGGGGGATTGGCAATCAGCCCCAGCATTTT. Its protein is CASSIRGIGNQPQHF.